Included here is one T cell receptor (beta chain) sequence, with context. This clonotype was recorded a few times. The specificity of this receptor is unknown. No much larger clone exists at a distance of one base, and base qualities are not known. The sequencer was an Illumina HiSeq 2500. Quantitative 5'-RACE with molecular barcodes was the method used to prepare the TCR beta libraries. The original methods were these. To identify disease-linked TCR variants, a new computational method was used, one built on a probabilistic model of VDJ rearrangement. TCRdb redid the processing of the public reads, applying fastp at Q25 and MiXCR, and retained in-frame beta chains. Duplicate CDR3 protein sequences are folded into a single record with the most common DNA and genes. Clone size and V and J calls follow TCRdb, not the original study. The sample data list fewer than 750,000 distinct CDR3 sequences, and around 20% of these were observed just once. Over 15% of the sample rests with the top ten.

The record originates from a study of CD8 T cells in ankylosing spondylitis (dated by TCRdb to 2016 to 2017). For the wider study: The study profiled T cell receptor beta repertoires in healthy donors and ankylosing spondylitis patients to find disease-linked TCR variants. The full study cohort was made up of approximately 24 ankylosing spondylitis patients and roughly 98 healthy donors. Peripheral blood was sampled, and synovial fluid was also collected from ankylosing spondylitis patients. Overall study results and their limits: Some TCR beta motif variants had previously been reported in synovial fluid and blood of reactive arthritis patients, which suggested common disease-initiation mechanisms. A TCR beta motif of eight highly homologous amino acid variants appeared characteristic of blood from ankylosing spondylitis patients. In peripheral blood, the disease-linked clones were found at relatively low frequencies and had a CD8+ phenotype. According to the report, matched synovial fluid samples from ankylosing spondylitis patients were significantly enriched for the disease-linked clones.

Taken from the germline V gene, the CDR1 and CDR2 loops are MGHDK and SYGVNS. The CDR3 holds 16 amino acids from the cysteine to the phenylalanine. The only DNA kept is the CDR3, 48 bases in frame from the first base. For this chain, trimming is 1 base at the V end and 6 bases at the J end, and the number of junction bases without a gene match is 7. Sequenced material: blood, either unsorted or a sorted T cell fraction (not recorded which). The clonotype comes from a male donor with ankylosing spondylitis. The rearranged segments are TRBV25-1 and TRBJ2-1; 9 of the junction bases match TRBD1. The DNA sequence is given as TGTGCCAGCAGTGAATTCGGGACAGGGTTCTCCAATGAGCAGTTCTTC. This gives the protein CASSEFGTGFSNEQFF.